These 26 T cell receptor beta chains share one sample of origin, sequenced in a study of identical twins. Each CDR3 protein is one row after TCRdb ran MiXCR on the 5' RACE reads. The sample lists 350,000 to 500,000 distinct CDR3 sequences, approximately 17% occurring once. The sample consisted of naive T cells sorted from blood. These receptors all stem from a man aged 45 to 65 in good health.

With respect to this clonotype: A much larger clone lies one base from this, so it may be a read error. V and J are TRBV6-6 and TRBJ2-2; the D gene is possibly TRBD1 (5 bases). V was trimmed by 6 bases and J by 5 bases, leaving 10 bases between them. The germline V gene encodes CDR1 MNHNY and CDR2 SVGAGI (reference sequence). The CDR3 consists of 13 residues. CDR3 amino acids: CASSSTETGELFF. CDR3 DNA sequence: TGTGCCAGCAGCTCGACAGAGACCGGGGAGCTGTTTTTT.

This clonotype has at least ten counts. The rearrangement joins TRBV27 to TRBJ2-2; possible D gene TRBD2, 6 bases. Per germline, CDR1 MNHEY and CDR2 SMNVEV (reference sequence). This CDR3 spans 15 amino acids. The germline V and J ends were trimmed by 8 bases and 4 bases, with 17 bases remaining between them. The DNA for the CDR3 is TGTGCCAGCCGGGCGGGACGACCCGCCACCGGGGAGCTGTTTTTT. Its protein product is CASRAGRPATGELFF.

This rearrangement joins TRBV27 to TRBJ2-1; 11 bases agree with TRBD2. The CDR3 sequence is 17 residues long. Germline CDR1 MNHEY, CDR2 SMNVEV (reference sequence). The junction had 7 bases not matched to a gene; V was cut back by 2 bases and J by 4 bases. The CDR3 DNA reads TGTGCCAGCAGTTTAACGGGACTAGCGGATTTATACAATGAGCAGTTCTTC. Protein: CASSLTGLADLYNEQFF.

This clonotype was detected only a few times. CDR3 coding DNA: TGTGCCAGCACCCGATCGGGACGGATGAACACTGAAGCTTTCTTT. Translation gives CASTRSGRMNTEAFF. V and J are TRBV7-2 and TRBJ1-1; maybe TRBD1 (5 bases). CDR1 is SGHTA, CDR2 FQGNSA, per germline. The V gene lost 7 bases and the J gene lost 0 bases, with 15 bases spanning the gap. The CDR3 runs to 15 residues.

In this sample, this clonotype turned up many times. The chain employs TRBV20-1 and TRBJ2-7; D may correspond to TRBD1 or TRBD2 (6 bases each). The CDR3 loop spans 13 amino acids. Germline values: CDR1 DFQATT, CDR2 SNEGSKA (reference sequence). Trimming stripped 4 bases from V and 2 bases from J, with 12 bases between. This CDR3 is CSAKEGGPYEQYF. In DNA form, the CDR3 reads TGCAGTGCTAAAGAGGGGGGACCCTACGAGCAGTACTTC.

This sequence joins TRBV5-1 and TRBJ2-1; D gene ambiguous. The germline V and J ends were trimmed by 1 base and 2 bases, with 4 bases remaining between them. Germline V CDR1 and CDR2: SGHRS, YFSETQ. The length of the CDR3 is 13 residues. CDR3 coding DNA: TGCGCCAGCAGCTTGATCACCTACAATGAGCAGTTCTTC. Amino acids: CASSLITYNEQFF.

The CDR3 nucleotides are TGTGCCAGCAGCATTAACAGGGGGAGGAACTATGGCTACACCTTC. Encoded protein: CASSINRGRNYGYTF. This chain uses TRBV7-2 with TRBJ1-2; 8 bases are shared with TRBD1. The trim removed 5 bases at V and 2 bases at J, leaving 7 bases unmatched. CDR1 SGHTA and CDR2 FQGNSA come from the germline V gene. The CDR3 extends over 15 amino acids.

This clonotype was counted only a few times. V is TRBV27 and J is TRBJ2-6, with D unresolved. CDR1 is MNHEY, CDR2 SMNVEV, per germline (reference sequence). The CDR3 has 14 amino acids. Trimming left V 7 bases short and J 0 bases short, with 7 bases between. CDR3 DNA sequence: TGTGCCAGCAATAACCTCTCTGGGGCCAACGTCCTGACTTTC. Its protein is CASNNLSGANVLTF.

Many counts were recorded for this clonotype. The V call is TRBV29-1, the J call TRBJ2-3, with 10 bases matching TRBD2. Germline CDR1 reads SQVTM; CDR2 reads ANQGSEA. The ends lost 4 bases at V and 3 bases at J; junction bases unmatched: 7. The CDR3 consists of 15 residues. This CDR3 reads CSVAFSSGGTDTQYF. The CDR3 coding sequence is TGCAGCGTTGCCTTTTCTAGCGGGGGAACAGATACGCAGTATTTT.

This clonotype turned up a few times. The J gene is TRBJ2-5, the V gene TRBV4-2; TRBD1 agrees at 8 bases. The germline V gene encodes CDR1 LGHNA and CDR2 YNFKEQ. The CDR3 length is 15 residues. Trimming cost V 3 bases and J 5 bases; bases outside gene matches: 8. The CDR3 nucleotides read TGTGCCAGCAGCCAGGCTCGGACAGGGTTCGAGACCCAGTACTTC. Its protein product is CASSQARTGFETQYF.

The CDR3 nucleotides are TGTGCCAGCAGCTTAGCTGGGGGGGGGAATAATTCACCCCTCCACTTT. The encoded protein is CASSLAGGGNNSPLHF. V gene TRBV7-2 combines with J gene TRBJ1-6; TRBD1 is a possible D gene (5 bases). CDR3 size: 16 residues. In germline, CDR1 is SGHTA, CDR2 FQGNSA. V was trimmed by 0 bases and J by 5 bases, leaving 11 bases between them.

This clonotype was counted at least ten times. The chain has TRBV5-4 and TRBJ2-1, with 7 nucleotides matching TRBD2. Germline lookup yields CDR1 SGHNT and CDR2 YYREEE (reference sequence). This CDR3 contains 15 residues. With 6 bases clipped from V and 2 bases from J, the junction kept 8 bases outside the gene matches. The CDR3 DNA reads as TGTGCCAGCACCCAGGGAGGGAACACCTACAATGAGCAGTTCTTC. Amino acid sequence: CASTQGGNTYNEQFF.

This clonotype occurred a few times. J is TRBJ2-3 and V is TRBV3-1, with D maybe TRBD1 (5 bases). Trimming stripped 6 bases from V and 6 bases from J, with 13 bases between. Germline lookup yields CDR1 LGHDT and CDR2 YNNKEL (reference sequence). The CDR3 runs 13 residues. In nucleotides, the CDR3 is TGTGCCAGCAGGCACAACCAGGGTGATACGCAGTATTTT. Translating it yields CASRHNQGDTQYF.

This rearrangement joins TRBV15 to TRBJ2-7, with 9 bases fitting TRBD1. The V gene's germline CDR1 is LNHNV and CDR2 YYDKDF (reference sequence). The trim removed 3 bases at V and 3 bases at J, leaving 9 bases unmatched. The CDR3 sequence is 16 residues long. CDR3 in DNA: TGTGCCACCAGCAGGGTCTCGGGACAGGGAAACTACGAGCAGTACTTC. This codes for CATSRVSGQGNYEQYF.

The rearrangement links TRBV29-1 to TRBJ1-3; D gene uncertain. Germline CDR1 reads SQVTM; CDR2 reads ANQGSEA. V lost 5 bases and J lost 0, with 2 bases in between. This CDR3 region has 11 residues. CDR3 in amino acids: CSVFSGNTIYF. CDR3 bases: TGCAGCGTTTTCTCTGGAAACACCATATATTTT.

This clonotype was counted many times. The genes are TRBV7-3 and TRBJ2-1; 7 bases are shared with TRBD1. The CDR3 runs to 13 residues. From germline, CDR1 is SGHTA and CDR2 FQGTGA. V trimming: 6 bases; J trimming: 10 bases; junction bases outside the gene matches: 9. This CDR3 is CASRPTGSEEQFF. The CDR3 DNA is TGTGCCAGCAGGCCGACAGGGTCGGAGGAGCAGTTCTTC.

The chain recombines TRBV27 with TRBJ2-1, with D maybe TRBD1 (6 bases). The CDR3 consists of 14 residues. Germline-derived CDR1 and CDR2 are MNHEY and SMNVEV (reference sequence). Trimming pared 6 bases from V and 6 bases from J, leaving 15 bases between. The CDR3 sequence is CASRNRDTGNEQFF. Written as DNA, the CDR3 is TGTGCCAGCAGGAACCGGGACACCGGCAATGAGCAGTTCTTC.

The V call is TRBV18, the J call TRBJ2-3; D call uncertain. Germline loops: CDR1 KGHSH, CDR2 LQKENI. CDR3 size: 14 residues. With 3 bases removed from V and 4 bases from J, the gap between germline ends came to 11 bases. For the CDR3, the DNA is TGTGCCAGCTCACCTGTCGCGACACCAGATACGCAGTATTTT. Protein sequence: CASSPVATPDTQYF.

The chain has TRBV20-1 and TRBJ2-7, with 10 bases lining up with TRBD2. There are 15 residues in the CDR3. Trimming removed 1 base from V and 4 bases from J; junction bases left unmatched: 7. Germline CDR1 reads DFQATT; CDR2 reads SNEGSKA (reference sequence). In DNA form, the CDR3 reads TGCAGTGCTAGAGCGAGCGGGAGGGCTTTATACGAGCAGTACTTC. Protein: CSARASGRALYEQYF.

V is TRBV20-1 and J is TRBJ2-2; 12 bases are shared with TRBD2. The CDR3 contains 18 residues. Trimming at V came to 0 bases and at J to 6 bases, leaving 11 bases not matched to a gene. Germline CDR1 and CDR2: DFQATT and SNEGSKA (reference sequence). CDR3 DNA: TGCAGTGCTAGAGATCCCCGACTAGCGGGAGCGGGAGCCGGGGAGCTGTTTTTT. The encoded protein is CSARDPRLAGAGAGELFF.

There are a few counts of this clonotype. The gene calls are TRBV20-1 and TRBJ1-1, with no clear D. The CDR3 totals 12 residues. Germline CDR1 and CDR2: DFQATT and SNEGSKA (reference sequence). V lost 6 bases and J lost 1, with 9 bases in between. CDR3 nucleotide sequence: TGCAGTGCCCTGTTGGGGAACACTGAAGCTTTCTTT. Protein sequence: CSALLGNTEAFF.

This clonotype has more than one count but fewer than ten. The chain employs TRBV9 and TRBJ2-3; the D is unclear. Germline CDR1 is SGDLS and CDR2 is YYNGEE. Trimming cost V 4 bases and J 4 bases, with 10 bases left between them. CDR3 length: 13 residues. The CDR3 loop is CASSPFGADTQYF. In nucleotides, the CDR3 is TGTGCCAGCAGCCCCTTTGGCGCAGATACGCAGTATTTT.

The V and J genes are TRBV3-1 and TRBJ2-1, with 15 bases matching TRBD2. The CDR3 sequence is 22 residues long. Germline-derived CDR1 and CDR2 are LGHDT and YNNKEL (reference sequence). V lost 4 bases, J lost 0 bases, and 16 bases stayed unmatched. For the CDR3, the DNA is TGTGCCAGCAGCCCTTCGGGGACTAGCGGGGGGCCGTTATCTAGCTCCTACAATGAGCAGTTCTTC. Translated, it gives CASSPSGTSGGPLSSSYNEQFF.

This clonotype was found a few times. The J gene is TRBJ1-2, the V gene TRBV4-2; D may be TRBD1 (5 bases). The ends were cut back, 0 bases at V and 2 bases at J, with 16 bases in the middle. From germline, CDR1 is LGHNA and CDR2 YNFKEQ. CDR3 length equals 17 residues. CDR3 bases: TGTGCCAGCAGCCAAGACGGGGCAGGGTTAGCCAACTATGGCTACACCTTC. It is translated as CASSQDGAGLANYGYTF.

This rearrangement joins TRBV7-9 to TRBJ2-1; D is possibly TRBD2 (6 bases). The CDR3 length is 16 residues. The V gene lost 1 base and the J gene lost 4 bases, with 14 bases spanning the gap. From germline, CDR1 is SEHNR and CDR2 FQNEAQ (reference sequence). CDR3 in amino acids: CASSLDWPSEYNEQFF. The CDR3 DNA follows: TGTGCCAGCAGCTTAGATTGGCCTAGCGAATACAATGAGCAGTTCTTC.

The chain recombines TRBV29-1 with TRBJ2-1; D might be TRBD1 or TRBD2, each matching 5 bases. CDR3 length equals 13 residues. V lost 3 bases, J lost 8 bases, and 14 bases lay in between. CDR1 is SQVTM, CDR2 ANQGSEA, per germline. As DNA, the CDR3 is TGCAGCGTTGAGGGGGTAGGGGCGGATGAGCAGTTCTTC. Encoded protein: CSVEGVGADEQFF.